This TCR beta chain was sequenced for a study of T-cell reconstitution after alpha-beta-depleted transplantation in children. Construction of the TCRbeta library involved unique molecular identifiers. One entry per CDR3 protein, called by TCRdb with MiXCR from the PCR reads. The repertoire holds hundreds of thousands of distinct CDR3 sequences, with over 9.5% as singletons. General study findings and limits: Surviving recipient T cells and intrathymic progenitors accounted for some patients' high TCRbeta diversity at day 60.

The CDR3 length is 14 residues. Germline V CDR1 and CDR2: MNHNS, SASEGT. V lost 7 bases and J lost 6; bases outside the gene matches: 10. The sample holds many counts of this clonotype. Its antigen is undetermined. The sequence was collected from a child under 10 years old with inherited bone marrow failure, due to receive a stem cell transplant. This rearrangement joins TRBV6-1 to TRBJ2-5; 8 bases are a match to TRBD1. This sample comprised PBMCs, obtained before TCRalphabeta/CD19-depleted stem cell transplant. Written as DNA, the CDR3 is TGTGCCAGCACGCCGGAGGACAGGGTGAAGACCCAGTACTTC. Its translation: CASTPEDRVKTQYF.